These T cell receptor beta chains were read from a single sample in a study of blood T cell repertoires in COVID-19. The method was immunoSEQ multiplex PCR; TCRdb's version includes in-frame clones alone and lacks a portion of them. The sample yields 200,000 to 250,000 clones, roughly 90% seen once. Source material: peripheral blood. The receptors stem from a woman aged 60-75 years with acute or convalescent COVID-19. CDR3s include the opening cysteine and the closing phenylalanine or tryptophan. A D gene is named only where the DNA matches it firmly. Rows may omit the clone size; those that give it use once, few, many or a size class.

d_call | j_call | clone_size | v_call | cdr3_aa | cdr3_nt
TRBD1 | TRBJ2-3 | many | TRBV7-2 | CASSLGGQGTQYF | TGTGCCAGCAGCTTAGGGGGACAGGGCACGCAGTATTTT
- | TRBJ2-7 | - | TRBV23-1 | CASSHSRPGTIESFEQYF | TGCGCCAGCAGTCATTCCCGCCCAGGCACCATTGAATCGTTCGAGCAGTACTTC
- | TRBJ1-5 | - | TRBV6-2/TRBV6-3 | CASSYAGGSNQPQHF | TGTGCCAGCAGTTATGCGGGTGGGAGCAATCAGCCCCAGCATTTT
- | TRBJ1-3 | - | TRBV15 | CATSRGGPASGNTIYF | TGTGCCACCAGCAGAGGGGGCCCAGCCTCTGGAAACACCATATATTTT
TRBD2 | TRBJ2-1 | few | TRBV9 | CASSSRTSGPYNEQFF | TGTGCCAGCAGCTCCCGGACTAGCGGGCCTTACAATGAGCAGTTCTTC
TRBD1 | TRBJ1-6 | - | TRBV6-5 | CASQGARFNSPLHF | TGTGCCTCGCAGGGGGCGCGCTTTAATTCACCCCTCCACTTT
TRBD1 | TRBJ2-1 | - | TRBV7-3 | CASSPGTALYNEQFF | TGTGCCAGCAGCCCGGGGACAGCCTTATACAATGAGCAGTTCTTC
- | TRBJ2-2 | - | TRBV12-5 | CASGLLPGDGELFF | TGTGCTAGTGGTTTGCTGCCGGGAGACGGGGAGCTGTTTTTT
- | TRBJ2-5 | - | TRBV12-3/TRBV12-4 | CASSSSSRGTQYF | TGTGCCAGCAGTTCATCTTCCCGGGGGACCCAGTACTTC
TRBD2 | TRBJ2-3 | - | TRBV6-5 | CASRGTSGTDTQYF | TGTGCCAGCAGGGGGACTAGCGGCACAGATACGCAGTATTTT
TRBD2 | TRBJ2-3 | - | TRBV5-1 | CASSLAPAGGPTDTQYF | TGCGCCAGCAGCTTGGCCCCAGCGGGGGGCCCCACGGATACGCAGTATTTT
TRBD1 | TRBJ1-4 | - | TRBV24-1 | CATQQTGGANEKLFF | TGTGCCACCCAACAAACAGGGGGAGCTAATGAAAAACTGTTTTTT
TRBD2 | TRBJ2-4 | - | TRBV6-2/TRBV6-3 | CASSYWTSGSTTILAKNIQYF | TGTGCCAGCAGTTACTGGACTAGCGGGAGTACTACGATTCTAGCCAAAAACATTCAGTACTTC
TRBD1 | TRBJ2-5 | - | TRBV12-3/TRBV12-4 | CASSLGQGETQYF | TGTGCCAGCAGTCTAGGACAGGGTGAGACCCAGTACTTC
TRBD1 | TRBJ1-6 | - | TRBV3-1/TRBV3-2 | CASSQGQGISNSPLHF | TGTGCCAGCAGCCAAGGACAGGGGATTAGTAATTCACCCCTCCACTTT
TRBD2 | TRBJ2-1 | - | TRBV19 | CASSATSTSGGLVEQFF | TGTGCCAGTAGTGCTACCTCTACTAGCGGGGGGTTGGTTGAGCAGTTCTTC
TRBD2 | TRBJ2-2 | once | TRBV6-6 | CASSWTSGNTGELFF | TGTGCCAGCAGTTGGACTAGCGGTAACACCGGGGAGCTGTTTTTT
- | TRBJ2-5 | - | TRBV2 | CASSLQGDLRGETQYF | TGTGCCAGCAGTTTGCAGGGGGACTTGAGAGGGGAGACCCAGTACTTC
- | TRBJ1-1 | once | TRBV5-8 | CASTLAYRVNTEAFF | TGTGCCAGCACCTTAGCCTACAGGGTGAACACTGAAGCTTTCTTT
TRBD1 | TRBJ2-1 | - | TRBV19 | CASRPRTGGTYNEQFF | TGTGCCAGCCGGCCTAGGACAGGGGGTACCTACAATGAGCAGTTCTTC
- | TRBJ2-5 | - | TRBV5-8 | CASSQRETQYF | TGTGCCAGCAGCCAGAGGGAGACCCAGTACTTC
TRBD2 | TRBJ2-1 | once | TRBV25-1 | CASSELRGGPRDEQFF | TGTGCCAGCAGTGAATTACGGGGGGGGCCTAGGGATGAGCAGTTCTTC
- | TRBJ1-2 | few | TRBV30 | CAWSQLPFSSVGYTF | TGTGCCTGGAGTCAACTACCCTTCTCTTCCGTAGGCTACACCTTC
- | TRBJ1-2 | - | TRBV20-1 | CSASDRHYGYTF | TGCAGTGCTAGTGACAGGCACTATGGCTACACCTTC
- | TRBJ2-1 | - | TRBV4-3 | CASSQGGSYNEQFF | TGCGCCAGCAGCCAAGGAGGTAGCTACAATGAGCAGTTCTTC
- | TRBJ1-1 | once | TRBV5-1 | CASSFDRPDTEAFF | TGCGCCAGCAGCTTTGACAGGCCGGACACTGAAGCTTTCTTT
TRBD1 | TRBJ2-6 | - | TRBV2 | CASSRTGGTILTF | TGTGCCAGCAGTCGGACAGGGGGTACGATCCTGACTTTC
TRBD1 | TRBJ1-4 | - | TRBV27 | CASSVGTGYHEKLFF | TGTGCCAGCAGTGTGGGGACAGGGTATCATGAAAAACTGTTTTTT
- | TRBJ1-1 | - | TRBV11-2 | CASSASGVRTEAFF | TGTGCCAGCAGCGCCTCAGGGGTAAGGACTGAAGCTTTCTTT
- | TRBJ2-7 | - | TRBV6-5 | CASTTGGPSGEQYF | TGTGCCAGCACCACGGGGGGCCCATCCGGCGAGCAGTACTTC
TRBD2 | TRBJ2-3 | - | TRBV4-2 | CASSASGGTADTQYF | TGTGCCAGCAGCGCTAGCGGGGGGACCGCAGATACGCAGTATTTT
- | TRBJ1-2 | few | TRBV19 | CASSTRQLYGYTF | TGTGCCAGTAGTACTCGACAACTCTATGGCTACACCTTC
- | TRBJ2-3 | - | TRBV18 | CAATDRFTDTQYF | TGTGCCGCTACAGACAGGTTCACAGATACGCAGTATTTT
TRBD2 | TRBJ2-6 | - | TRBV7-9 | CASSLGTSGSRIGANVLTF | TGTGCCAGCAGCCTCGGGACTAGCGGGAGTCGGATTGGGGCCAACGTCCTGACTTTC
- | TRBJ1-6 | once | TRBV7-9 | CASSITGQSPLHF | TGTGCCAGCAGCATCACTGGACAGTCACCCCTCCACTTT
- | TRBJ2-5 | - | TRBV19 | CASSPLTRTETQYF | TGTGCCAGTAGTCCCCTGACTAGAACGGAGACCCAGTACTTC
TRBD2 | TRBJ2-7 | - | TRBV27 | CASSLGPGLAASYEQYF | TGTGCCAGCAGTTTAGGACCCGGACTAGCGGCCTCCTACGAGCAGTACTTC
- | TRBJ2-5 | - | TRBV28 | CASSLESGSNGETQYF | TGTGCCAGCAGTTTAGAGTCGGGTTCGAATGGAGAGACCCAGTACTTC
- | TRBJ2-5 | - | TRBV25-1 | CASSSERKFNQETQYF | TGTGCCAGCAGCAGTGAGAGGAAATTTAACCAAGAGACCCAGTACTTC
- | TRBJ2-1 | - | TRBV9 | CASSDRAYNEQFF | TGTGCCAGCAGCGACCGGGCCTACAATGAGCAGTTCTTC
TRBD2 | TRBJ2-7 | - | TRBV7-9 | CASSSRLALAYEQYF | TGTGCCAGCAGCTCCCGACTAGCGCTCGCCTACGAGCAGTACTTC